This T cell receptor (beta chain) was recovered during a study of blood T cell repertoires in COVID-19. Study-level information: COVID-19 samples collected from the United States, Italy and Spain covered acute and convalescent phases. T cells, B-cell-depleted T cells, or PBMCs supplied cDNA or gDNA.

Study processing details: Nucleated cell number was recorded as an estimate derived from reference gene primer amplification. Produced via immunoSEQ multiplex PCR; TCRdb's table is partial and in-frame only. V, J and clone size were drawn from that table, and D and trimming were deduced from the DNA. The sample has about 50,000 clones; 89% are singletons. The material sequenced was peripheral blood. The clonotype originates from a human donor in a cohort sampled during active COVID-19.

The CDR3 is CSVAQGFSDTQYF. In DNA, the CDR3 is TGCAGCGTTGCACAGGGTTTTTCAGATACGCAGTATTTT. V gene TRBV29-1 combines with J gene TRBJ2-3; TRBD1 might be the D (6 bases). Trimming cost V 4 bases and J 4 bases, with 12 bases left between them. Germline CDR1 SQVTM, CDR2 ANQGSEA. This CDR3 comprises 13 residues.